These 31 T cell receptor beta chains came from one sample sequenced in a study of CD8 T cells in ankylosing spondylitis. TCRdb re-called the 5' RACE reads with MiXCR, one entry per CDR3 protein. Among more than 300,000 distinct CDR3 sequences, around a tenth were seen once, and the ten largest hold 9.1%. Sequenced: blood, either unsorted or a sorted T cell fraction (not recorded which). The receptors stem from a female donor with ankylosing spondylitis or in good health (not recorded which).

This clonotype was counted many times. The CDR3 reads CSARGGAVNTEAFF. The CDR3 region has the DNA TGCAGTGCTAGAGGGGGTGCTGTAAACACTGAAGCTTTCTTT. The chain joins TRBV20-1 to TRBJ1-1; D gene unclear. The CDR3 has 14 amino acids. CDR1 and CDR2 from the germline V gene are DFQATT and SNEGSKA (reference sequence). The V end lost 1 base, the J end lost 2 bases, and 11 bases lay between the germline ends.

V usage is TRBV7-9 and J usage is TRBJ2-3; D is possibly TRBD1 or TRBD2 (6 bases each). From germline, CDR1 is SEHNR and CDR2 FQNEAQ (reference sequence). Trimming removed 5 bases from V and 15 bases from J, with 18 bases in between. The CDR3 runs to 12 residues. DNA for the CDR3: TGTGCCAGCAGCAGACCAGGGGAGGCGTTTTATTTT. Translating it yields CASSRPGEAFYF.

This clonotype was picked up many times. This chain links TRBV10-1 with TRBJ2-2; 11 bases are a match to TRBD2. The length of the CDR3 is 16 residues. Germline assignment: CDR1 WNHNN and CDR2 SYGVQD (reference sequence). V gave up 4 bases and J gave up 1 base; unmatched junction bases: 2. The CDR3 nucleotides are TGCGCCAGCAGTGGAGGGACTAGCGGGAACACCGGGGAGCTGTTTTTT. As protein: CASSGGTSGNTGELFF.

The V gene is TRBV19, the J gene TRBJ2-7; 8 nucleotides line up with TRBD2. Germline V gene sequence: CDR1 LNHDA, CDR2 SQIVND (reference sequence). V shed 11 bases and J 5 bases; nucleotides not matched to a gene: 20. The CDR3 loop spans 16 amino acids. The CDR3 DNA follows: TGTGCCGGTACCCAAACGGGGGGGGCCGTCATCCACGAGCAGTACTTC. Its translation: CAGTQTGGAVIHEQYF.

This clonotype appeared many times. The chain recombines TRBV6-2 or TRBV6-3 with TRBJ1-2; D unclear. The germline V gene encodes CDR1 MNHEY and CDR2 SVGEGT. The V and J ends lost 2 bases and 4 bases respectively, with 14 bases between them. The CDR3 sequence is 15 residues long. In DNA form, the CDR3 reads TGTGCCAGCAGTTACAGGAGGGCTATCGGCTATGGCTACACCTTC. Protein sequence: CASSYRRAIGYGYTF.

This clonotype was seen ten or more times. The chain uses TRBV12-3 or TRBV12-4 and TRBJ1-2; 9 bases map to TRBD1. The CDR3 has 13 amino acids. After removal of 5 bases from V and 8 bases from J, the junction contained 6 bases not matched to a gene. The CDR3 here is CASSPQGAGGYTF. Written as DNA, the CDR3 is TGTGCCAGCAGTCCACAGGGGGCCGGCGGCTACACCTTC.

At least ten counts were recorded for this clonotype. This chain joins TRBV20-1 and TRBJ2-7; D is perhaps TRBD2 (7 bases). This CDR3 region has 16 residues. V was cut by 6 bases and J by 3 bases, with 24 bases left in between. The V gene's germline CDR1 is DFQATT and CDR2 SNEGSKA (reference sequence). This CDR3 reads CSAHSGRGAPLYEQYF. CDR3 DNA: TGCAGTGCACATTCCGGTCGGGGGGCTCCACTCTACGAGCAGTACTTC.

The table lists this clonotype with a few counts. The chain employs TRBV5-5 and TRBJ2-5, with D hard to call. The germline V and J ends were trimmed by 6 bases and 5 bases, with 11 bases remaining between them. The germline V gene has CDR1 SGHKS and CDR2 YYEKEE (reference sequence). This CDR3 comprises 12 residues. The CDR3 sequence: CASKIDPETQYF. The CDR3, as DNA: TGTGCCAGCAAAATCGACCCGGAGACCCAGTACTTC.

This clonotype was picked up a small number of times. The J gene is TRBJ2-7, the V gene TRBV7-8; D remains unclear. Germline-derived CDR1 and CDR2 are SGHVS and FQNEAQ. Trimming removed 4 bases at V and 1 base at J, with 11 bases between. This CDR3 is 14 amino acids long. The CDR3 coding sequence is TGTGCCAGCAGCTCCCGGGCCGCGTCCTACGAGCAGTACTTC. Its protein product is CASSSRAASYEQYF.

This clonotype has a count of ten or more. The V and J genes are TRBV3-1 and TRBJ2-1; 9 bases line up with TRBD2. CDR1 is LGHDT, CDR2 YNNKEL, per germline (reference sequence). This CDR3 comprises 12 residues. V lost 3 bases and J lost 14; bases outside the gene matches: 5. The CDR3 DNA reads as TGTGCCAGCAGCCAGTGGGGACTAGCTGAGTTCTTC. Encoded protein: CASSQWGLAEFF.

Concerning this clonotype: At one boundary the junction diverges from the germline segment, which might be a read error. J is TRBJ2-7 and V is TRBV7-9; TRBD1 or TRBD2 may be the D gene (5 bases each). This CDR3 has 14 amino acids. Germline V gene sequence: CDR1 SEHNR, CDR2 FQNEAQ (reference sequence). The CDR3 coding sequence is TGTGCCAGCAGCTTATCGGGGCCGGCCTACGAGCAGCACTTC. Its protein is CASSLSGPAYEQHF. The entire variable domain, with the rest obtained from reference TRBV7-9 and TRBJ2-7, is as follows: DTGVSQNPRHKITKRGQNVTFRCDPISEHNRLYWYRQTLGQGPEFLTYFQNEAQLEKSRLLSDRFSAERPKGSFSTLEIQRTEQGDSAMYLCASSLSGPAYEQHFGPGTRLTVT.

This clonotype was counted only a few times. The gene calls are TRBV5-5 and TRBJ2-7, with a tentative D call TRBD2 (5 bases). The CDR3 covers 14 residues. V was pared by 1 base and J by 2 bases, with 10 bases between. Germline V gene data show CDR1 as SGHKS and CDR2 as YYEKEE (reference sequence). This CDR3 is CASSLYGGAYEQYF. CDR3 DNA: TGTGCCAGCAGCTTGTATGGAGGAGCCTACGAGCAGTACTTC.

This clonotype showed up many times. This chain connects TRBV20-1 to TRBJ1-1; weak D call: TRBD1 (5 bases). CDR3 length: 12 amino acids. Between the trimmed V and J ends, which lost 0 bases and 11 bases, there was a span of 13 bases. Germline V CDR1 and CDR2: DFQATT, SNEGSKA (reference sequence). CDR3 nucleotide sequence: TGCAGTGCTAGAGATCCAGGGTTCGGGGCTTTCTTT. This encodes CSARDPGFGAFF.

V and J are TRBV5-1 and TRBJ2-7, with D perhaps assigned TRBD1 or TRBD2 (6 bases each). The CDR3 loop spans 15 amino acids. Trimming left V 0 bases short and J 2 bases short, with 12 bases between. Germline CDR1 and CDR2: SGHRS and YFSETQ. CDR3: CASSLGRGLAYEQYF. CDR3 sequence (DNA): TGCGCCAGCAGCTTGGGACGGGGGCTAGCCTACGAGCAGTACTTC.

The chain is built from TRBV28 and TRBJ1-1, with D unresolved. CDR3 length: 15 residues. Trimming removed 8 bases from V and 2 bases from J, with 18 bases in between. Looked up from germline, CDR1 is MDHEN and CDR2 is SYDVKM. As DNA, the CDR3 is TGTGCCAGCCGGGTTCCCGCGGGTAGAAACACTGAAGCTTTCTTT. Amino acid sequence: CASRVPAGRNTEAFF. The variable domain in full, with the rest retrieved from reference TRBV28 and TRBJ1-1, is DVKVTQSSRYLVKRTGEKVFLECVQDMDHENMFWYRQDPGLGLRLIYFSYDVKMKEKGDIPEGYSVSREKKERFSLILESASTNQTSMYLCASRVPAGRNTEAFFGQGTRLTVV.

This clonotype turned up a few times. The chain has TRBV10-2 and TRBJ2-1; 9 nucleotides line up with TRBD2. The CDR3 has 12 residues. V trimming: 6 bases; J trimming: 7 bases; junction bases outside the gene matches: 1. Germline CDR1 WSHSY, CDR2 SAAADI. In DNA form, the CDR3 reads TGCGCCAGCAGGAGCGGGGGGAATGAGCAGTTCTTC. As protein: CASRSGGNEQFF.

This clonotype was counted at least ten times. The V gene is TRBV20-1, the J gene TRBJ2-1, with D unresolved. Per the germline V gene, CDR1 is DFQATT and CDR2 is SNEGSKA (reference sequence). Trimming left V 2 bases short and J 4 bases short, with 12 bases between. This CDR3 comprises 14 residues. The CDR3 DNA reads TGCAGTGCTAGACCATCGCTTGGGTACAATGAGCAGTTCTTC. Protein sequence: CSARPSLGYNEQFF.

This clonotype has ten or more counts. The gene calls are TRBV12-3 or TRBV12-4 and TRBJ1-6; 10 bases are a match to TRBD1. V lost 5 bases, J lost 3 bases, and 4 bases stayed unmatched. There are 16 residues in the CDR3. The CDR3 DNA follows: TGTGCCAGCAGTCTTTGGGACAGGGGCTATAATTCACCCCTCCACTTT. This translates into CASSLWDRGYNSPLHF.

This clonotype was recorded at least ten times. V gene TRBV24-1 combines with J gene TRBJ1-1; D may be TRBD1 (6 bases). The V gene's germline CDR1 is KGHDR and CDR2 SFDVKD. The CDR3 runs to 13 residues. V lost 9 bases and J 1 base, leaving 11 bases between the germline ends. The CDR3 DNA is TGTGCCACCCAGAACAGGGAGAACACTGAAGCTTTCTTT. Its protein is CATQNRENTEAFF.

Ten or more counts support this clonotype. This rearrangement joins TRBV5-5 to TRBJ2-1; the D gene is possibly TRBD2 (6 bases). The ends were cut back, 3 bases at V and 8 bases at J, with 18 bases in the middle. CDR3 length: 15 amino acids. The germline V gene encodes CDR1 SGHKS and CDR2 YYEKEE (reference sequence). DNA of the CDR3: TGTGCCAGCAGCTCCCACCTCGGGGGTGAGGATGAGCAGTTCTTC. Amino acids: CASSSHLGGEDEQFF.

The sample holds many counts of this clonotype. The V call is TRBV6-5, the J call TRBJ1-2; 12 bases match TRBD1. The germline gives CDR1 MNHEY, CDR2 SVGAGI. The CDR3 is made up of 17 amino acids. V was pared by 4 bases and J by 2 bases, with 8 bases of the junction left unmatched. The CDR3 reads CASSSRDRGRRNYGYTF. CDR3 bases: TGTGCCAGCAGTTCCCGGGACAGGGGGCGCCGAAACTATGGCTACACCTTC.

The sample holds a few counts of this clonotype. The V call is TRBV7-1, the J call TRBJ2-4; TRBD1 or TRBD2 may be the D gene (10 bases each). TRBV7-1 is identified as an open reading frame with a role that is uncertain. Trimming shortened V by 3 bases and J by 1 base, and 31 bases separated the two germline ends. This CDR3 spans 22 amino acids. In DNA form, the CDR3 reads TGTGCCAGCAGCTCGACCGGGACAGGGGTATTTAGCGGGAGGACGGCCAAAAACATTCAGTACTTC. Encoded protein: CASSSTGTGVFSGRTAKNIQYF.

There are many counts of this clonotype. The chain is built from TRBV12-3 or TRBV12-4 and TRBJ1-5, with D uncertain. This CDR3 comprises 13 residues. Trimming cost V 5 bases and J 7 bases, with 12 bases left between them. CDR3 sequence (DNA): TGTGCCAGCAGTCCGGGTTCGGGACAGCCCCAGCATTTT. Protein product: CASSPGSGQPQHF.

This rearrangement joins TRBV7-7 to TRBJ2-1; TRBD1 or TRBD2 may be the D gene (6 bases each). Deletions cut 5 bases from V and 9 bases from J, with 17 bases between. Per germline, CDR1 SSHAT and CDR2 FNYEAQ (reference sequence). CDR3 length equals 14 residues. The CDR3 nucleotides read TGTGCCAGCAGCCCGGGGGCTACGTCGGGTGAGCAGTTCTTC. Its protein is CASSPGATSGEQFF.

The chain's CDR3 is CASSLSGAGKGETQYF. CDR3 bases: TGTGCCAGCAGCTTATCAGGGGCGGGAAAAGGGGAGACCCAGTACTTC. This chain joins TRBV11-2 and TRBJ2-5; D is perhaps TRBD1 or TRBD2 (6 bases each). Germline CDR1 reads SGHAT; CDR2 reads FQNNGV. Trimming cost V 2 bases and J 5 bases, with 18 bases left between them. The CDR3 contains 16 residues.

This clonotype was recorded many times. The chain carries TRBV28 and TRBJ2-1; possible D gene TRBD2, 6 bases. V was cut by 5 bases and J by 0 bases, with 14 bases left in between. The CDR3 covers 16 residues. CDR1 is MDHEN and CDR2 is SYDVKM in the germline V gene. CDR3 loop: CASSMQRVDSYNEQFF. The CDR3 nucleotides are TGTGCCAGCAGTATGCAGCGGGTAGACTCCTACAATGAGCAGTTCTTC.

This clonotype was seen only a few times. The chain has TRBV4-3 and TRBJ2-3; D perhaps matches TRBD2 (6 bases). Germline V gene sequence: CDR1 LGHNA, CDR2 YSLEER. V gave up 7 bases and J gave up 2 bases, with 10 bases separating them. The CDR3 extends over 13 amino acids. The CDR3 sequence: CASNGRDTDTQYF. For the CDR3, the DNA is TGCGCCAGCAACGGGCGGGACACAGATACGCAGTATTTT.

As regards this clonotype: This sequence may be a read error, since a much larger clone differs from it by one base. This chain uses TRBV7-9 with TRBJ2-5; D possibly corresponds to TRBD1 (7 bases). From germline, CDR1 is SEHNR and CDR2 FQNEAQ (reference sequence). The germline V and J ends were trimmed by 5 bases and 9 bases, with 22 bases remaining between them. The CDR3 has 15 amino acids. In DNA, the CDR3 is TGTGCCAGCAGCAGACAGGGTTTACTAAGGGAGGCCCAGTACTTC. Its translation: CASSRQGLLREAQYF. The full variable domain, its missing parts supplied by reference TRBV7-9 and TRBJ2-5, is DTGVSQNPRHKITKRGQNVTFRCDPISEHNRLYWYRQTLGQGPEFLTYFQNEAQLEKSRLLSDRFSAERPKGSFSTLEIQRTEQGDSAMYLCASSRQGLLREAQYFGPGTRLLVL.

The V and J genes are TRBV13 and TRBJ1-2; D remains unclear. The length of the CDR3 is 13 residues. Germline V gives CDR1 PRHDT, CDR2 FYEKMQ (reference sequence). The V gene lost 3 bases and the J gene lost 5 bases, with 10 bases spanning the gap. The CDR3 loop is CASSFGPKYGYTF. CDR3 nucleotide sequence: TGTGCCAGCAGCTTCGGACCCAAATATGGCTACACCTTC.

This clonotype was seen ten or more times. The genes are TRBV10-3 and TRBJ2-7, with TRBD1 identical over 9 bases. This CDR3 is built from 15 residues. The germline gives CDR1 ENHRY, CDR2 SYGVKD. Germline trimming cut 6 bases from V and 7 bases from J; bases unmatched to any gene: 13. The CDR3 sequence: CAIRLTGQGPEEQYF. The CDR3 nucleotides are TGTGCCATCAGACTTACGGGACAGGGACCCGAGGAGCAGTACTTC.

The CDR3 sequence is CASKTPGQGVSGANVLTF. CDR3 nucleotide sequence: TGCGCCAGCAAGACTCCGGGACAGGGGGTATCTGGGGCCAACGTCCTGACTTTC. V is TRBV5-1 and J is TRBJ2-6; 11 bases align to TRBD1. Germline V gene data show CDR1 as SGHRS and CDR2 as YFSETQ. V was clipped by 6 bases and J by 1 base; unmatched bases: 9. CDR3 size: 18 residues.